These 21 T cell receptor beta chains share one sample of origin, sequenced in a study of shared clonotypes between healthy human individuals. The repertoire was sequenced with immunoSEQ multiplex PCR; TCRdb's copy has only in-frame clones and lacks some. The sample has roughly 300,000 clones; over 75% are singletons. The sample taken for sequencing was memory CD8+ T cells sorted from blood. Stated subset: CD45RO+ cells pooled with CCR7-negative TemRA cells. These receptors originate from a man aged 18-30 years in good health.

The J gene is TRBJ2-3, the V gene TRBV9; 7 bases fit TRBD1. From germline, CDR1 is SGDLS and CDR2 YYNGEE. There are 15 residues in the CDR3. V trimming: 0 bases; J trimming: 2 bases; junction bases outside the gene matches: 3. As DNA, the CDR3 is TGTGCCAGCAGCGTAGAAGGGGGCCACACAGATACGCAGTATTTT. Protein: CASSVEGGHTDTQYF. Variable domain in full (rest from reference TRBV9 and TRBJ2-3): DSGVTQTPKHLITATGQRVTLRCSPRSGDLSVYWYQQSLDQGLQFLIQYYNGEERAKGNILERFSAQQFPDLHSELNLSSLELGDSALYFCASSVEGGHTDTQYFGPGTRLTVL.

The rearrangement uses TRBV7-2 and TRBJ2-1; D remains ambiguous. Germline V gene sequence: CDR1 SGHTA, CDR2 FQGNSA. The CDR3 length is 13 residues. V was pared by 5 bases and J by 2 bases, with 7 bases between. CDR3 sequence (DNA): TGTGCCAGCAGCCCGCAAACCTACAATGAGCAGTTCTTC. Its translation: CASSPQTYNEQFF.

This clone showed up just a few times. This chain uses TRBV28 with TRBJ1-3; TRBD1 is a possible D gene (5 bases). V was pared by 2 bases and J by 2 bases, with 13 bases between. This CDR3 comprises 16 residues. Germline CDR1 MDHEN, CDR2 SYDVKM. Here the CDR3 reads CASSLEGARAGNTIYF. CDR3 coding DNA: TGTGCCAGCAGTTTAGAAGGGGCCAGGGCTGGAAACACCATATATTTT.

CDR3 protein: CASRADRASFSGNTIYF. The CDR3 DNA is TGTGCCAGCAGGGCAGACAGGGCCTCTTTCTCTGGAAACACCATATATTTT. V usage is TRBV6-4 and J usage is TRBJ1-3; 7 bases line up with TRBD1. This CDR3 contains 17 residues. With 6 bases clipped from V and 0 bases from J, the junction kept 11 bases outside the gene matches. Germline CDR1 is MRHNA and CDR2 is SNTAGT.

J is TRBJ2-7 and V is TRBV9, with a possible D match to TRBD2 (5 bases). This CDR3 has 15 residues. The V and J ends lost 1 base and 1 base respectively, with 12 bases between them. From germline, CDR1 is SGDLS and CDR2 YYNGEE. In DNA form, the CDR3 reads TGTGCCAGCAGCGTAAGGGTGGGAGCATCCTACGAGCAGTACTTC. Translation gives CASSVRVGASYEQYF.

The chain carries TRBV14 and TRBJ2-2; no firm D call. V was trimmed by 0 bases and J by 4 bases, leaving 6 bases between them. Germline lookup yields CDR1 SGHDN and CDR2 FVKESK. This CDR3 has 14 amino acids. The CDR3 nucleotides are TGTGCCAGCAGCCAAGATTTTGTCACCGGGGAGCTGTTTTTT. It encodes CASSQDFVTGELFF. Variable domain in full (rest from reference TRBV14 and TRBJ2-2): EAGVTQFPSHSVIEKGQTVTLRCDPISGHDNLYWYRRVMGKEIKFLLHFVKESKQDESGMPNNRFLAERTGGTYSTLKVQPAELEDSGVYFCASSQDFVTGELFFGEGSRLTVL.

The gene calls are TRBV7-2 and TRBJ2-7; maybe TRBD1 (7 bases). V gave up 0 bases and J gave up 3 bases, with 15 bases separating them. The CDR3 length is 16 residues. From germline, CDR1 is SGHTA and CDR2 FQGNSA. DNA of the CDR3: TGTGCCAGCAGCTTAGCGTTGGAGGGGGCGGACTACGAGCAGTACTTC. Its translation is CASSLALEGADYEQYF.

The V and J genes are TRBV25-1 and TRBJ1-1; 7 bases agree with TRBD1. After removal of 0 bases from V and 4 bases from J, the junction contained 8 bases not matched to a gene. CDR1 is MGHDK and CDR2 is SYGVNS in the germline V gene. The CDR3 runs 16 residues. Written as DNA, the CDR3 is TGTGCCAGCAGTGAATACTACGGGCAGGGGGGCACTGAAGCTTTCTTT. Translation gives CASSEYYGQGGTEAFF.

The chain combines TRBV2 with TRBJ1-1; TRBD1 matches 7 bases. J was trimmed by 4 bases and V by 4 bases; bases with no gene match: 6. CDR1 is SNHLY, CDR2 FYNNEI, per germline. The CDR3 length is 14 residues. The CDR3 region has the DNA TGTGCCAGCAGTGCCTACCCAGGGGGCACTGAAGCTTTCTTT. Translated, it gives CASSAYPGGTEAFF.

The rearrangement joins TRBV5-1 to TRBJ1-2; D unresolved. Germline CDR1 and CDR2: SGHRS and YFSETQ. The CDR3 has 15 residues. Trimming left V 0 bases short and J 7 bases short, with 16 bases between. CDR3 amino acids: CASSLGGRNFRGYTF. In DNA form, the CDR3 reads TGCGCCAGCAGCTTGGGCGGCAGGAACTTTCGTGGCTACACCTTC.

V gene TRBV4-2 combines with J gene TRBJ2-3, with D possibly being TRBD1 (5 bases). V was cut by 1 base and J by 2 bases, with 10 bases left in between. Per the germline V gene, CDR1 is LGHNA and CDR2 is YNFKEQ. This CDR3 is 15 amino acids long. The CDR3 sequence: CASSQGVGATDTQYF. As DNA, the CDR3 is TGTGCCAGCAGCCAAGGAGTTGGGGCCACAGATACGCAGTATTTT.

Only one count was recorded for this clone. The chain employs TRBV10-1 and TRBJ2-7, with D maybe TRBD2 (5 bases). Germline lookup yields CDR1 WNHNN and CDR2 SYGVQD (reference sequence). CDR3 length: 13 residues. V lost 0 bases and J lost 5, with 8 bases in between. CDR3 in DNA: TGCGCCAGCAGTGAGTCGCCGGGAAACGAGCAGTACTTC. Encoded protein: CASSESPGNEQYF.

The chain couples TRBV10-3 to TRBJ1-3, with 10 bases lining up with TRBD1. The CDR3 is 14 amino acids. Germline assignment: CDR1 ENHRY and CDR2 SYGVKD. V was pared by 6 bases and J by 8 bases, with 7 bases of the junction left unmatched. The CDR3 bases are TGTGCCATCAGGATGACAGGGGGCGAGGACACCATATATTTT. It codes for CAIRMTGGEDTIYF.

V and J are TRBV4-1 and TRBJ2-7, with D perhaps matching TRBD2 (6 bases). V gave up 2 bases and J gave up 1 base, with 21 bases separating them. Germline loops: CDR1 MGHRA, CDR2 YSYEKL. This CDR3 region has 18 residues. The CDR3 DNA reads TGCGCCAGCAGCCAACAATCCTCACCCGTGGCGGGGTCCTACGAGCAGTACTTC. Amino acids: CASSQQSSPVAGSYEQYF.

V gene TRBV6-5 combines with J gene TRBJ2-7, with 7 bases fitting TRBD1. Trimming cost V 0 bases and J 7 bases; bases outside gene matches: 6. In germline, CDR1 is MNHEY, CDR2 SVGAGI. The length of the CDR3 is 14 residues. CDR3 protein: CASSYSEGAGEQYF. CDR3 DNA sequence: TGTGCCAGCAGTTACTCTGAGGGGGCAGGTGAGCAGTACTTC.

V gene TRBV4-1 combines with J gene TRBJ2-1; the D is unclear. CDR1 and CDR2 from the germline V gene are MGHRA and YSYEKL. The CDR3 spans 14 residues. V was trimmed by 4 bases and J by 5 bases, leaving 12 bases between them. In DNA, the CDR3 is TGCGCCAGCAGCCCCCGCGCGGCCAACAATGAGCAGTTCTTC. It translates to CASSPRAANNEQFF.

The V and J genes are TRBV6-6 and TRBJ2-1; unclear D gene. The ends were cut back, 4 bases at V and 4 bases at J, with 8 bases in the middle. This CDR3 spans 13 amino acids. CDR1 is MNHNY and CDR2 is SVGAGI in the germline V gene (reference sequence). CDR3 sequence reads: CASSLRDYNEQFF. The CDR3 region has the DNA TGTGCCAGCAGTTTAAGGGATTACAATGAGCAGTTCTTC.

V is TRBV6-6 and J is TRBJ2-3; D perhaps matches TRBD2 (6 bases). The CDR3 extends over 15 amino acids. V was shortened by 1 base and J by 6 bases, with 14 bases between the two germline ends. Germline lookup yields CDR1 MNHNY and CDR2 SVGAGI (reference sequence). CDR3 in DNA: TGTGCCAGCAGTTACTGGGACGGGAGCGCGGATACGCAGTATTTT. Translating it yields CASSYWDGSADTQYF.

V gene TRBV7-9 combines with J gene TRBJ1-2; D is ambiguous. CDR1 and CDR2 from the germline V gene are SEHNR and FQNEAQ (reference sequence). Trimming pared 3 bases from V and 6 bases from J, leaving 11 bases between. This CDR3 is built from 13 residues. The DNA for the CDR3 is TGTGCCAGCAGCTTGCTGGCGCTCGATGGCTACACCTTC. This sequence encodes CASSLLALDGYTF. Complete variable domain (other parts from reference TRBV7-9 and TRBJ1-2): DTGVSQNPRHKITKRGQNVTFRCDPISEHNRLYWYRQTLGQGPEFLTYFQNEAQLEKSRLLSDRFSAERPKGSFSTLEIQRTEQGDSAMYLCASSLLALDGYTFGSGTRLTVV.

The chain joins TRBV27 to TRBJ2-1, with a weak D call TRBD1 (5 bases). CDR1 and CDR2 (germline): MNHEY, SMNVEV (reference sequence). The CDR3 consists of 14 residues. Trimming stripped 5 bases from V and 3 bases from J, with 11 bases between. The CDR3 nucleotides read TGTGCCAGCAGTCCCCCGACAGTCTACAATGAGCAGTTCTTC. Protein product: CASSPPTVYNEQFF.

The chain joins TRBV11-2 to TRBJ2-7; TRBD2 matches at 11 bases. CDR1 and CDR2 from the germline V gene are SGHAT and FQNNGV. The length of the CDR3 is 15 residues. Trimming cost V 3 bases and J 7 bases; bases outside gene matches: 8. The CDR3 DNA sequence: TGTGCCAGCAGCTTGCTAGCGGGAGGTGTGAGGGAGCAGTACTTC. Translation gives CASSLLAGGVREQYF.